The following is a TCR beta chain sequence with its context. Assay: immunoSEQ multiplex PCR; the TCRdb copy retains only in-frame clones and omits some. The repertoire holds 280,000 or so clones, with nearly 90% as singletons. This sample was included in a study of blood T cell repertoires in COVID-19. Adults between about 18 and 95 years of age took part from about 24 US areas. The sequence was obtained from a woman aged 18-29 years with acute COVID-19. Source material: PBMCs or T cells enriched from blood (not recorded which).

The CDR3 DNA reads as TGCGCCAGCAGCTCCGAATCTTTCGGGAGGAGAAACTATGGCTACACCTTC. Its protein product is CASSSESFGRRNYGYTF. The genes are TRBV5-1 and TRBJ1-2, with D unresolved. The CDR3 loop spans 17 amino acids. CDR1 is SGHRS, CDR2 YFSETQ, per germline. V lost 3 bases and J 2 bases, leaving 20 bases between the germline ends.